This entry is about one TCR beta chain. This sample is drawn from a study of regulatory T cells in long-lasting Graves disease. Library construction for TCR beta used iRepertoire HTBI primers and Arm-PCR of CDR3 regions. MiXCR, applied by TCRdb to the multiplex PCR reads, yields one record per CDR3 protein. Counted here are around 460,000 distinct CDR3 sequences, about 14% occurring once; the ten biggest clones make up approximately 15%. Per germline, CDR1 MGHRA and CDR2 YSYEKL. The V end lost 3 bases, the J end lost 7 bases, and 21 bases lay between the germline ends. CDR3 length: 16 residues. Time point specified: newly diagnosed GD, antithyroid drugs for less than 3 months. Extracted PBMC RNA gave rise to the TCR library. These records were also assigned to another study, of T cells in Graves' hyperthyroidism and ophthalmopathy. As that study records: During a first-round RT-PCR of the TCR CDR3, the HTBI primer set was used.

Material: peripheral blood mononuclear cells (PBMCs), obtained at new diagnosis, from a patient treated with antithyroid drugs. The clonotype originates from a woman between 45 and 60 years old with Graves disease. The rearrangement uses TRBV4-1 and TRBJ1-1, with D perhaps TRBD1 (6 bases). CDR3 DNA: TGCGCCAGCAGCCATCCAAGACAGGCCGGATTAGTTGAAGCTTTCTTT. It specifies CASSHPRQAGLVEAFF.